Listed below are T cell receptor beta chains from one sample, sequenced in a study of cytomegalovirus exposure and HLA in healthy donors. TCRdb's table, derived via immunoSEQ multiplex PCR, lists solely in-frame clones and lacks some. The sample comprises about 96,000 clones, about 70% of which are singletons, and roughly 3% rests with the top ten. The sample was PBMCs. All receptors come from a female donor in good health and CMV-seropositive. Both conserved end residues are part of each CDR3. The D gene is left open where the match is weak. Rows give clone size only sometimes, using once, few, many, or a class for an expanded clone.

CDR3 DNA: TGTGCCAGCAGTTACGGGGCAGACAGGGTATGGGAGACCCAGTACTTC
CDR3 protein: CASSYGADRVWETQYF
D gene: TRBD1
CDR3 length: 16
V gene: TRBV6-5
J gene: TRBJ2-5
clone size: NA

CDR3 DNA: TGTGCCAGCAGCTACGCCGGAGGTGAGCAGTTCTTC
CDR3 protein: CASSYAGGEQFF
D gene: NA
CDR3 length: 12
V gene: TRBV11-2
J gene: TRBJ2-1
clone size: NA

CDR3 DNA: TGCGCCAGCAGCCGGGCCGGGGTCGTCCTCTCTGGAAACACCATATATTTT
CDR3 protein: CASSRAGVVLSGNTIYF
D gene: NA
CDR3 length: 17
V gene: TRBV4-1
J gene: TRBJ1-3
clone size: NA

CDR3 DNA: TGTGCCAGTAGTCGTGGGGACAGGGTAGATTCACCCCTCCACTTT
CDR3 protein: CASSRGDRVDSPLHF
D gene: TRBD1
CDR3 length: 15
V gene: TRBV19
J gene: TRBJ1-6
clone size: NA

CDR3 DNA: TGTGCCTGGAGCCGCGGGAAACATGAAAAACTGTTTTTT
CDR3 protein: CAWSRGKHEKLFF
D gene: NA
CDR3 length: 13
V gene: TRBV30
J gene: TRBJ1-4
clone size: NA

CDR3 DNA: TGCGCCAGCAGCCAAGATGTGGGGGGGCATCAGCCCCAGCATTTT
CDR3 protein: CASSQDVGGHQPQHF
D gene: NA
CDR3 length: 15
V gene: TRBV4-3
J gene: TRBJ1-5
clone size: few

CDR3 DNA: TGTGCCAGCAGCGACTCGACAGGGGTGCGTGAAAAACTGTTTTTT
CDR3 protein: CASSDSTGVREKLFF
D gene: TRBD1
CDR3 length: 15
V gene: TRBV7-8
J gene: TRBJ1-4
clone size: NA

CDR3 DNA: TGTGCCAGCAGCTTAGGACAGGCTGGGGCCAACGTCCTGACTTTC
CDR3 protein: CASSLGQAGANVLTF
D gene: NA
CDR3 length: 15
V gene: TRBV7-9
J gene: TRBJ2-6
clone size: NA

CDR3 DNA: TGCGCCAGCAGCCAAGGTCCGGTCACCTCTGGGGCCAACGTCCTGACTTTC
CDR3 protein: CASSQGPVTSGANVLTF
D gene: NA
CDR3 length: 17
V gene: TRBV4-3
J gene: TRBJ2-6
clone size: NA

CDR3 DNA: TGTGCCAGCAGGCGGGACCGGAGCACAGATACGCAGTATTTT
CDR3 protein: CASRRDRSTDTQYF
D gene: NA
CDR3 length: 14
V gene: TRBV11-2
J gene: TRBJ2-3
clone size: once

CDR3 DNA: TGTGCCAGCAGCTTAGAACGGGGGTCCCACTATGGCTACACCTTC
CDR3 protein: CASSLERGSHYGYTF
D gene: NA
CDR3 length: 15
V gene: TRBV7-2
J gene: TRBJ1-2
clone size: NA

CDR3 DNA: TGCGCCAGCAGCCAAGACCTGGCGGGACAGACTTTCACTGAAGCCTTCTTT
CDR3 protein: CASSQDLAGQTFTEAFF
D gene: TRBD1
CDR3 length: 17
V gene: TRBV4-3
J gene: TRBJ1-1
clone size: NA

CDR3 DNA: TGTGCCAGCAGTGAAGGTTATAGAATCCGAGATAGCAATCAGCCCCAGCATTTT
CDR3 protein: CASSEGYRIRDSNQPQHF
D gene: NA
CDR3 length: 18
V gene: TRBV6-1
J gene: TRBJ1-5
clone size: NA

CDR3 DNA: TGTGCCAGCACCCTATTAGAGGTGGACACCATATATTTT
CDR3 protein: CASTLLEVDTIYF
D gene: NA
CDR3 length: 13
V gene: TRBV6-1
J gene: TRBJ1-3
clone size: NA

CDR3 DNA: TGCGCCAGCAGTGAGGCGACGGGTACCTTCCACAATGAGCAGTTCTTC
CDR3 protein: CASSEATGTFHNEQFF
D gene: NA
CDR3 length: 16
V gene: TRBV10-2
J gene: TRBJ2-1
clone size: NA

CDR3 DNA: TGTGCCAGCCTACCGGACTCGACAGATACGCAGTATTTT
CDR3 protein: CASLPDSTDTQYF
D gene: NA
CDR3 length: 13
V gene: TRBV18
J gene: TRBJ2-3
clone size: NA

CDR3 DNA: TGTGCCACTAGCGGGGGGTACAATGAGCAGTTCTTC
CDR3 protein: CATSGGYNEQFF
D gene: TRBD2
CDR3 length: 12
V gene: TRBV19
J gene: TRBJ2-1
clone size: NA

CDR3 DNA: TGTGCCAGCAGCCTGGGACTAGCGGGGCTGAATGAGCAGTTCTTC
CDR3 protein: CASSLGLAGLNEQFF
D gene: TRBD2
CDR3 length: 15
V gene: TRBV7-3
J gene: TRBJ2-1
clone size: NA

CDR3 DNA: TGTGCCAGCAGCGTAGCTACAGAGAATGAAAAACTGTTTTTT
CDR3 protein: CASSVATENEKLFF
D gene: NA
CDR3 length: 14
V gene: TRBV9
J gene: TRBJ1-4
clone size: few

CDR3 DNA: TGCGCCAGCAGCTCCCAGGGGGTTGGTGAAAAACTGTTTTTT
CDR3 protein: CASSSQGVGEKLFF
D gene: TRBD1
CDR3 length: 14
V gene: TRBV5-1
J gene: TRBJ1-4
clone size: NA

CDR3 DNA: TGTGCCAGCAGCTTCGGGGGACTAGATGGAAAGGATACGCAGTATTTT
CDR3 protein: CASSFGGLDGKDTQYF
D gene: TRBD2
CDR3 length: 16
V gene: TRBV5-6
J gene: TRBJ2-3
clone size: NA

CDR3 DNA: TGTGCCTGGAGTATCCAGGGGGGCGCACCCCTCCACTTT
CDR3 protein: CAWSIQGGAPLHF
D gene: TRBD1
CDR3 length: 13
V gene: TRBV30
J gene: TRBJ1-6
clone size: NA

CDR3 DNA: TGCGCCAGCAGCTTCAGGACTAGCGGGAGGGCCGGGGAGCTGTTTTTT
CDR3 protein: CASSFRTSGRAGELFF
D gene: TRBD2
CDR3 length: 16
V gene: TRBV5-1
J gene: TRBJ2-2
clone size: NA

CDR3 DNA: TGTGCCAGCAGTTACGGGCGCAATGAGGAGACCCAGTACTTC
CDR3 protein: CASSYGRNEETQYF
D gene: NA
CDR3 length: 14
V gene: TRBV6-5
J gene: TRBJ2-5
clone size: few

CDR3 DNA: TGCGCCAGCAGCCAAGTCGGAGTCTACACTGAAGCTTTCTTT
CDR3 protein: CASSQVGVYTEAFF
D gene: NA
CDR3 length: 14
V gene: TRBV4-3
J gene: TRBJ1-1
clone size: few

CDR3 DNA: TGTGCCAGCCAGTCCCGCGGGATGGCGGATAGCTCCTACGAGCAGTACTTC
CDR3 protein: CASQSRGMADSSYEQYF
D gene: NA
CDR3 length: 17
V gene: TRBV27
J gene: TRBJ2-7
clone size: NA

CDR3 DNA: TGTGCCAGTTCCCTGGACTACCGCTACGAGCAGTACTTC
CDR3 protein: CASSLDYRYEQYF
D gene: NA
CDR3 length: 13
V gene: TRBV28
J gene: TRBJ2-7
clone size: NA

CDR3 DNA: TGTGCCAGCAGCCTTATCCCAGGGGCGGTCACTGAAGCTTTCTTT
CDR3 protein: CASSLIPGAVTEAFF
D gene: NA
CDR3 length: 15
V gene: TRBV7-9
J gene: TRBJ1-1
clone size: few

CDR3 DNA: TGTGCCACCAGCTTCACGGGGGGGAATGAGCAGTTCTTC
CDR3 protein: CATSFTGGNEQFF
D gene: TRBD2
CDR3 length: 13
V gene: TRBV15
J gene: TRBJ2-1
clone size: few

CDR3 DNA: TGCGCCAGCAGCTCGTCCACAGGGAATACTGAAGCTTTCTTT
CDR3 protein: CASSSSTGNTEAFF
D gene: NA
CDR3 length: 14
V gene: TRBV5-1
J gene: TRBJ1-1
clone size: NA

CDR3 DNA: TGTGCCAGCAGCCAAGAAGGGGCCTACGAGCAGTACTTC
CDR3 protein: CASSQEGAYEQYF
D gene: NA
CDR3 length: 13
V gene: TRBV4-2
J gene: TRBJ2-7
clone size: NA

CDR3 DNA: TGTGCCAGCAGTTTCGCAGGCGGGAGCTCCTACGAGCAGTACTTC
CDR3 protein: CASSFAGGSSYEQYF
D gene: TRBD2
CDR3 length: 15
V gene: TRBV6-6
J gene: TRBJ2-7
clone size: few

CDR3 DNA: TGTGCCAGCAGTTTATCACTAGCGGGCACACGCTACGAGCAGTACTTC
CDR3 protein: CASSLSLAGTRYEQYF
D gene: TRBD2
CDR3 length: 16
V gene: TRBV27
J gene: TRBJ2-7
clone size: NA

CDR3 DNA: TGTGCCAGCAGTCAGCCCGGGTCTAGCGGGATTGTGGGGAATGAGCAGTTCTTC
CDR3 protein: CASSQPGSSGIVGNEQFF
D gene: TRBD2
CDR3 length: 18
V gene: TRBV7-2
J gene: TRBJ2-1
clone size: NA

CDR3 DNA: TGTGCCAGCTCACCCATGGACAGCCTGGCTGGCTACACCTTC
CDR3 protein: CASSPMDSLAGYTF
D gene: NA
CDR3 length: 14
V gene: TRBV18
J gene: TRBJ1-2
clone size: NA

CDR3 DNA: TGTGCCAGCGCCCCGACAGGGGGCAAAGAAAAACTGTTTTTT
CDR3 protein: CASAPTGGKEKLFF
D gene: TRBD1
CDR3 length: 14
V gene: TRBV19
J gene: TRBJ1-4
clone size: NA